One and the same sample provided the 28 T cell receptor beta chains below, sequenced in a study of regulatory T cells in long-lasting Graves disease. Arm-PCR of CDR3 regions and iRepertoire HTBI primers were the basis on which TCR beta libraries were built. TCRdb analysed the multiplex PCR reads with MiXCR anew, one entry per CDR3 protein. The sample carries 600,000 to 850,000 distinct CDR3 sequences, around 30% recorded once. Indicated time point: persistent/refractory GD, antithyroid drugs over 5 years with positive TRAb. The TCR library was made from RNA that had been extracted from PBMCs in TRIzol. This sample comprised peripheral blood mononuclear cells (PBMCs), obtained when the disease was refractory, from a patient treated with antithyroid drugs. The receptors were sampled from a female donor with Graves disease.

In its sample, this clonotype was seen a few times. The CDR3 reads CASSVEGQGYEQYF. CDR3 sequence (DNA): TGTGCCAGCAGCGTAGAGGGACAGGGTTACGAGCAGTACTTC. The chain has TRBV9 and TRBJ2-7, with 9 bases identical to TRBD1. The germline V gene has CDR1 SGDLS and CDR2 YYNGEE. J gave up 4 bases and V 0 bases, and 2 bases lay outside the gene matches. The CDR3 consists of 14 residues.

Turning to this clonotype: This may arise from a read error, as a much more abundant clone is one base away. V gene TRBV7-3 combines with J gene TRBJ1-1; no reliable D call. V shed 5 bases and J shed 6 bases, with 16 bases lying between them. The CDR3 is 14 residues long. Germline V lookup: CDR1 SGHTA, CDR2 FQGTGA. CDR3 residues: CASSNGGQIAEAFF. CDR3 nucleotide sequence: TGTGCCAGCAGCAATGGAGGGCAGATCGCTGAAGCTTTCTTT.

This clonotype was seen repeatedly, ten times or more. DNA for the CDR3: TGTGCCAGCAGTTTCGATTTCGGAAGGTCAGGTCAGCCCCAGCATTTT. Translation: CASSFDFGRSGQPQHF. The rearrangement joins TRBV6-5 to TRBJ1-5; the D is unclear. Between the trimmed V and J ends, which lost 4 bases and 6 bases, there was a span of 19 bases. Germline assignment: CDR1 MNHEY and CDR2 SVGAGI. The CDR3 extends over 16 amino acids.

In its sample, this clonotype was seen a few times. The rearrangement joins TRBV28 to TRBJ1-3, with TRBD1 as a possible D gene (5 bases). This CDR3 comprises 14 residues. Germline V lookup: CDR1 MDHEN, CDR2 SYDVKM. Trimming stripped 7 bases from V and 0 bases from J, with 10 bases between. The CDR3: CASTVDNSGNTIYF. For the CDR3, the DNA is TGTGCCAGCACCGTGGACAACTCTGGAAACACCATATATTTT.

This clonotype was counted a few times. This rearrangement joins TRBV12-5 to TRBJ2-2; TRBD1 is a possible D gene (6 bases). V lost 0 bases and J lost 1, with 6 bases in between. Germline values: CDR1 LGHNT, CDR2 FRNRAP. The CDR3 has 15 residues. The CDR3 DNA reads TGTGCTAGTGGTTTGGTACAGGGGAACACCGGGGAGCTGTTTTTT. Amino acid sequence: CASGLVQGNTGELFF.

The rearrangement uses TRBV29-1 and TRBJ2-2; D is possibly TRBD1 or TRBD2 (5 bases each). The CDR3 has 13 residues. CDR1 and CDR2 (germline): SQVTM, ANQGSEA. Trimming left V 8 bases short and J 6 bases short, with 16 bases between. The CDR3 coding sequence is TGCAGCACTCACGGGTTGGGGGCCGGGGAGCTGTTTTTT. Its translation: CSTHGLGAGELFF.

This clonotype appeared a few times. The genes are TRBV11-2 and TRBJ1-3; no clear D gene. Germline loops: CDR1 SGHAT, CDR2 FQNNGV. The V end was cut by 0 bases, the J end by 4 bases, with 10 bases between. This CDR3 has 15 amino acids. DNA of the CDR3: TGTGCCAGCAGCTTAGATGGTGTTACCGGAAACACCATATATTTT. Translation gives CASSLDGVTGNTIYF.

This sequence joins TRBV7-6 and TRBJ2-5; maybe TRBD2 (5 bases). The CDR3 contains 14 residues. V was cut by 0 bases and J by 5 bases, with 10 bases left in between. Germline CDR1 is SGHVS and CDR2 is FNYEAQ. The CDR3 sequence is CASSLAEAPETQYF. CDR3 nucleotides: TGTGCCAGCAGCTTAGCGGAGGCCCCGGAGACCCAGTACTTC.

This clonotype was recorded a few times. J is TRBJ2-7 and V is TRBV7-9, with 9 bases fitting TRBD2. CDR3 length: 14 amino acids. CDR1 SEHNR and CDR2 FQNEAQ come from the germline V gene (reference sequence). The ends lost 5 bases at V and 5 bases at J; junction bases unmatched: 7. In DNA, the CDR3 is TGTGCCAGCAGCACCTTAGCGGGAGCAAACGAGCAGTACTTC. Its protein product is CASSTLAGANEQYF.

The genes are TRBV29-1 and TRBJ2-5; TRBD2 aligns across 8 bases. This CDR3 has 14 residues. V lost 1 base, J lost 2 bases, and 3 bases stayed unmatched. From germline, CDR1 is SQVTM and CDR2 ANQGSEA. Written as DNA, the CDR3 is TGCAGCGTTGAAGTACTAGCGGAGCAAGAGACCCAGTACTTC. Protein: CSVEVLAEQETQYF.

This clonotype was seen many times. The junction shows a germline mismatch at one end, possibly a read error. The chain employs TRBV12-3 or TRBV12-4 and TRBJ1-5; possibly TRBD1 for D (6 bases). CDR3 length: 15 residues. CDR3: CASSLVRGGNQPQHF. Here the CDR3 DNA reads TGTGCCAGCAGCTTAGTCAGGGGCGGCAATCAGCCCCAGCATTTT.

The chain is built from TRBV5-1 and TRBJ2-7; 13 bases are a match to TRBD2. V was clipped by 3 bases and J by 4 bases; unmatched bases: 4. Germline V gene sequence: CDR1 SGHRS, CDR2 YFSETQ. There are 15 residues in the CDR3. The CDR3 region is CASSWTSGRGYEQYF. In DNA, the CDR3 is TGCGCCAGCAGCTGGACTAGCGGGAGAGGGTACGAGCAGTACTTC.

CDR3 DNA sequence: TGTGCCAGCAGCTCAGGGGCGACCGGGACAGTCTACAATGAGCAGTTCTTC. It specifies CASSSGATGTVYNEQFF. V and J are TRBV11-2 and TRBJ2-1; 7 positions agree with TRBD1. V shed 4 bases, J shed 3 bases, and the junction held 12 bases outside the gene matches. The CDR3 runs 17 residues. The germline CDR1 and CDR2 sequences are SGHAT and FQNNGV.

This clonotype was seen a handful of times. The chain has TRBV7-2 and TRBJ2-7; possibly TRBD2 for D (5 bases). Germline-derived CDR1 and CDR2 are SGHTA and FQGNSA. The V gene lost 1 base and the J gene lost 0 bases, with 13 bases spanning the gap. The length of the CDR3 is 16 residues. CDR3 nucleotides: TGTGCCAGCAGCTTAGTAGCGCGATTCAGCTCCTACGAGCAGTACTTC. Translating it yields CASSLVARFSSYEQYF.

This rearrangement joins TRBV7-9 to TRBJ2-7, with TRBD2 matching 8 bases. The ends lost 5 bases at V and 6 bases at J; junction bases unmatched: 15. CDR3 length equals 16 residues. Germline V gives CDR1 SEHNR, CDR2 FQNEAQ (reference sequence). DNA of the CDR3: TGTGCCAGCAGCCCCCACCGGGGGGGAGGGAGAGGCGAGCAGTACTTC. Encoded protein: CASSPHRGGGRGEQYF. The whole variable domain, filled in from reference TRBV7-9 and TRBJ2-7, reads DTGVSQNPRHKITKRGQNVTFRCDPISEHNRLYWYRQTLGQGPEFLTYFQNEAQLEKSRLLSDRFSAERPKGSFSTLEIQRTEQGDSAMYLCASSPHRGGGRGEQYFGPGTRLTVT.

The J gene is TRBJ2-7, the V gene TRBV5-1; 9 bases line up with TRBD2. The J segment lost 2 bases and the V segment lost 2 bases, leaving 8 bases of the junction unmatched. This CDR3 contains 16 residues. Germline assignment: CDR1 SGHRS and CDR2 YFSETQ. The CDR3 sequence is CASSFLGTSPTYEQYF. CDR3 DNA sequence: TGCGCCAGCAGCTTCCTAGGGACTAGCCCCACCTACGAGCAGTACTTC.

The chain employs TRBV20-1 and TRBJ2-5, with D uncertain. Germline values: CDR1 DFQATT, CDR2 SNEGSKA (reference sequence). The V and J ends lost 6 bases and 4 bases respectively, with 6 bases between them. CDR3 length equals 10 residues. CDR3 loop: CSANGETQYF. CDR3 DNA: TGCAGTGCGAACGGAGAGACCCAGTACTTC.

With respect to this clonotype: This may arise from a read error, as a much more abundant clone is one base away. This chain's CDR3 is CAGSEAEKLFF. CDR3 sequence (DNA): TGTGCCGGCAGTGAAGCAGAAAAACTGTTTTTT. The V call is TRBV2, the J call TRBJ1-4; the D is unclear. The CDR3 has 11 amino acids. In germline, CDR1 is SNHLY, CDR2 FYNNEI.

There are a few counts of this clonotype. The chain combines TRBV2 with TRBJ1-2; D remains unclear. Germline CDR1 reads SNHLY; CDR2 reads FYNNEI. Trimming took 6 bases from V and 10 from J, leaving 24 bases between them. The CDR3 has 15 residues. The CDR3 is CASSKWQAKLGIYTF. The CDR3 region has the DNA TGTGCCAGCAGCAAATGGCAGGCAAAACTAGGTATCTACACCTTC.

CDR3 protein: CASSGDSSGNTIYF. The CDR3 DNA is TGTGCCAGCAGTGGGGACAGCTCTGGAAACACCATATATTTT. The chain carries TRBV2 and TRBJ1-3; 7 bases map to TRBD1. Trimming cost V 4 bases and J 0 bases; bases outside gene matches: 0. From germline, CDR1 is SNHLY and CDR2 FYNNEI. This CDR3 spans 14 amino acids.

The chain is built from TRBV5-1 and TRBJ2-3; no definite D call. The CDR3 runs to 13 residues. Trimming stripped 6 bases from V and 0 bases from J, with 8 bases between. Germline V gene lookup returns CDR1 SGHRS and CDR2 YFSETQ. The CDR3 nucleotides are TGCGCCAGCAAGCTTCCTAGCACAGATACGCAGTATTTT. This sequence encodes CASKLPSTDTQYF.

This sequence joins TRBV5-6 and TRBJ2-6; D unclear. Trimming removed 0 bases at V and 0 bases at J, with 7 bases between. The CDR3 covers 16 residues. In germline, CDR1 is SGHDT, CDR2 YYEEEE. The CDR3 here is CASSLVVISGANVLTF. The CDR3, as DNA: TGTGCCAGCAGCTTGGTTGTGATCTCTGGGGCCAACGTCCTGACTTTC. Looking up the rest from reference TRBV5-6 and TRBJ2-6 gives the full variable domain: DAGVTQSPTHLIKTRGQQVTLRCSPKSGHDTVSWYQQALGQGPQFIFQYYEEEERQRGNFPDRFSGHQFPNYSSELNVNALLLGDSALYLCASSLVVISGANVLTFGAGSRLTVL.

This clonotype was seen more than once but under ten times. The CDR3 sequence is CSATQQGFNEKLFF. CDR3 coding DNA: TGCAGTGCTACACAACAGGGGTTTAATGAAAAACTGTTTTTT. The rearrangement links TRBV20-1 to TRBJ1-4; 7 positions agree with TRBD1. This CDR3 is 14 amino acids long. CDR1 is DFQATT and CDR2 is SNEGSKA in the germline V gene (reference sequence). With 4 bases clipped from V and 4 bases from J, the junction kept 6 bases outside the gene matches.

The gene calls are TRBV19 and TRBJ1-2, with 8 bases lining up with TRBD1. The ends lost 3 bases at V and 4 bases at J; junction bases unmatched: 4. Germline CDR1 is LNHDA and CDR2 is SQIVND (reference sequence). The CDR3 is 14 residues long. DNA of the CDR3: TGTGCCAGTAGTATGGCGACAGGGGTCTATGGCTACACCTTC. It translates to CASSMATGVYGYTF. Variable domain in full (rest from reference TRBV19 and TRBJ1-2): DGGITQSPKYLFRKEGQNVTLSCEQNLNHDAMYWYRQDPGQGLRLIYYSQIVNDFQKGDIAEGYSVSREKKESFPLTVTSAQKNPTAFYLCASSMATGVYGYTFGSGTRLTVV.

On this clonotype: As the CDR3 is not closed by the conserved phenylalanine or tryptophan, this likely results from a read error. Because the CDR3's place on the DNA is in doubt, the DNA is left out and the CDR3 is given as listed by TCRdb. The chain joins TRBV7-8 to TRBJ2-4; TRBD1 is the table's D call and was not checked against the DNA. The CDR3 sequence runs 17 residues, both termini included. The V gene's germline CDR1 is SGHVS and CDR2 FQNEAQ. CDR3 sequence reads: CASSLAGRQSTEAFFGQ.

This chain links TRBV12-3 or TRBV12-4 with TRBJ2-3; tentatively, D is TRBD1 (5 bases). V lost 1 base to trimming and J lost 2 bases, with 16 bases between them. CDR3 length equals 17 residues. The chain's CDR3 is CASSLVSWGSDTDTQYF. The CDR3 DNA is TGTGCCAGCAGTTTAGTGAGCTGGGGCTCTGACACAGATACGCAGTATTTT.

The table lists this clonotype with many counts. V usage is TRBV10-3 and J usage is TRBJ1-2, with 8 bases matching TRBD1. Germline V gene data show CDR1 as ENHRY and CDR2 as SYGVKD. V shed 1 base, J shed 7 bases, and the junction held 5 bases outside the gene matches. The CDR3 loop spans 14 amino acids. The CDR3 region is CAISELPGGGGYTF. CDR3 DNA: TGTGCCATCAGTGAGTTACCAGGGGGCGGTGGCTACACCTTC.

The sample holds a few counts of this clonotype. The chain has TRBV11-2 and TRBJ1-2, with D maybe TRBD1 (5 bases). CDR1 is SGHAT, CDR2 FQNNGV, per germline. This CDR3 has 17 residues. V dropped 2 bases and J dropped 2 bases, with 18 bases sitting between them. CDR3 nucleotide sequence: TGTGCCAGCAGCTTAAAGGTTAGAGGGGAGAGGAACTATGGCTACACCTTC. Its translation is CASSLKVRGERNYGYTF. The full variable domain, with the rest looked up from reference TRBV11-2 and TRBJ1-2, is EAGVAQSPRYKIIEKRQSVAFWCNPISGHATLYWYQQILGQGPKLLIQFQNNGVVDDSQLPKDRFSAERLKGVDSTLKIQPAKLEDSAVYLCASSLKVRGERNYGYTFGSGTRLTVV.